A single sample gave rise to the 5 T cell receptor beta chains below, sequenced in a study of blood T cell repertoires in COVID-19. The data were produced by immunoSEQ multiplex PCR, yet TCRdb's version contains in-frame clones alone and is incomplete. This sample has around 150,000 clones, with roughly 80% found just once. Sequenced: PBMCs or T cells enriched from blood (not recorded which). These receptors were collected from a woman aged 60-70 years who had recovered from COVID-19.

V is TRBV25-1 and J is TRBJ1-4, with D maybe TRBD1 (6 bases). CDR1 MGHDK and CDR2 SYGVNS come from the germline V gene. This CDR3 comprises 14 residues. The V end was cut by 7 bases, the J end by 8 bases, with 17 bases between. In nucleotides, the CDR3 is TGTGCCAGCACGGCCCTGACAGGTACCGAAAAACTGTTTTTT. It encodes CASTALTGTEKLFF. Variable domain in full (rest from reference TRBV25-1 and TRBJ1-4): EADIYQTPRYLVIGTGKKITLECSQTMGHDKMYWYQQDPGMELHLIHYSYGVNSTEKGDLSSESTVSRIRTEHFPLTLESARPSHTSQYLCASTALTGTEKLFFGSGTQLSVL.

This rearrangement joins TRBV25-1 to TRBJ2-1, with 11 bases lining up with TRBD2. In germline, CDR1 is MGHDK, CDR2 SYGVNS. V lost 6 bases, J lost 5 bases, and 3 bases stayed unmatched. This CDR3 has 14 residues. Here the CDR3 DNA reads TGTGCCAGCAGACTAGCGGGGGCCCACAATGAGCAGTTCTTC. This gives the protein CASRLAGAHNEQFF.

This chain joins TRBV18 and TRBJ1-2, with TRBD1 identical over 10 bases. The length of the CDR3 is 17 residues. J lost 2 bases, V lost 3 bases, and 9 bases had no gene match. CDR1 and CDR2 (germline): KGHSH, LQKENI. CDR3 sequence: CASSPGTGATGNYGYTF. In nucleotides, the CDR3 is TGTGCCAGCTCACCTGGGACAGGGGCAACTGGGAACTATGGCTACACCTTC.

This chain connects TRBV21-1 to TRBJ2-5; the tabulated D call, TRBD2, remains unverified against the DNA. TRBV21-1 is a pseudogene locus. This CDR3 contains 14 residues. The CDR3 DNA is TGTGCCAGCAGCAAACACGAAGGAGAAGAGACCCAGTACTTC. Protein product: CASSKHEGEETQYF.

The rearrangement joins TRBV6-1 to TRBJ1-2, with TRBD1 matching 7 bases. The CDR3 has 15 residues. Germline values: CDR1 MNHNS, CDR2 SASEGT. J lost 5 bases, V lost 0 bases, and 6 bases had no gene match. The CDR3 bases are TGTGCCAGCAGTGAAGCCGGGCAGGGGGTTTATGGCTACACCTTC. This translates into CASSEAGQGVYGYTF.